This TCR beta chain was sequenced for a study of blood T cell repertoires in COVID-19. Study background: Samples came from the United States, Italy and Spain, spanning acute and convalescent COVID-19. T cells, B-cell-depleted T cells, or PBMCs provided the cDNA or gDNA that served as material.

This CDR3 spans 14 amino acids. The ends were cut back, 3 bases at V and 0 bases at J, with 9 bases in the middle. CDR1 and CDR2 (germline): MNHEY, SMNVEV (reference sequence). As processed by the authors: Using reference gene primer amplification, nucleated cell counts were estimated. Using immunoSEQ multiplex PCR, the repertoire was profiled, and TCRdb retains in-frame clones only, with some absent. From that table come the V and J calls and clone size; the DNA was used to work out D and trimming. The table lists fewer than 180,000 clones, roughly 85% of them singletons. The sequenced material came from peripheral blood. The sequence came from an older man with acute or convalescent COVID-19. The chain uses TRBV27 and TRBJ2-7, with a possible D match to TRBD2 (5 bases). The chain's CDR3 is CASSLFSVSYEQYF. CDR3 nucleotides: TGTGCCAGCAGTTTGTTTAGCGTCTCCTACGAGCAGTACTTC.